This record looks at one T cell receptor beta chain sequence and its context. This clonotype appeared many times. Its antigen has not been determined. No per-base quality is available; no much larger clone lies one base away. The data belong to a study of identical twins (dated by TCRdb to the mid-2010s). Turning to the overall study: The study deep-sequenced TCR alpha and beta repertoires from monozygotic twins, unrelated adults of various ages and cord blood to test whether fetal clonotypes persist. Replicate twin experiments were performed at different times using different library preparation protocols to rule out contamination. General conclusions and limits of the study: Because the same donors could not be followed over many years, the conclusions depended on cross-sectional statistical analysis. In monozygotic twins, out-of-frame TCR alpha sharing was systematically underestimated by recombination models, although the models agreed with sharing between unrelated individuals. Zero-insertion analyses could be partly confounded by invariant T cells such as MAIT and iNKT, although diverse VJ usage argued against such confounding for most clonotypes. Compared with coincidental sharing between unrelated individuals, out-of-frame TCR alpha sequences shared between twins showed an excess of sequences with low generation probability. Fewer insertions were carried by abundant cord blood beta clonotypes; a weaker similar trend was observed in young adult naive repertoires, while no such trend was observed in memory repertoires. Excess twin sharing in beta out-of-frame sequences was weaker because fewer shared sequences lowered the signal-to-noise ratio.

At the junction V is shortened by 6 bases and J by 6 bases; bases outside the gene matches: 10. The cysteine opens and the phenylalanine closes a CDR3 of 15 amino acids. This entry keeps only the CDR3 DNA: 45 bases, framed from base 1. Preparation of the library involved 5' RACE. For sequencing, an Illumina HiSeq 2000 was employed. Template switching added a universal primer binding site, and the final cDNA carried a unique molecular identifier that allowed TCR cDNA molecules to be counted accurately. First-strand cDNA for TCR alpha and beta chains was synthesized from specific primers in the conserved constant-segment region. To control for contamination, each cDNA library was double barcoded with a SMART-Mk sample barcode plus Illumina barcodes. TruSeq adapter sequences and Illumina sample barcodes were added in two successive PCR steps. Sequencing of the TCR alpha and beta cDNA libraries was done on the Illumina HiSeq platform using custom primers. Per the authors' processing: MiGEC was used to process raw reads and extract unique molecular identifiers, and MiXCR was used to find CDR3 positions. Recombination models were inferred per individual with the repgenHMM and IGoR tools using an EM algorithm. The tcR package in R was used for shared clonotype analysis, with sharing normalized by the product of cloneset sizes. To study raw recombination without the effects of thymic and clonal selection, out-of-frame nonproductive sequences were analyzed. Using fastp at Q25 and MiXCR, TCRdb reprocessed the public reads and kept productive beta chains. Each entry merges the rows of one CDR3 protein and shows their most common DNA and genes. The V and J calls shown here were made by TCRdb, not taken from the authors' results. The sample table contains 250,000 or so distinct CDR3 sequences; only one count was recorded for roughly 7% of them. The top ten clonotypes cover 3% to 4.5% of the sample.

Every donor in the study was a healthy Caucasian. The twin cohort consisted of three pairs of female monozygotic twins, all aged about 18 to 29 years. Miltenyi CD45RO+ enrichment and human naive T-cell isolation kits were used to isolate memory (CD45RO+) and naive T cells from PBMC. The same sample was also studied in work on yellow fever vaccine responses in identical twins. According to the second study: According to the authors, in identical twins the way T cells responded to vaccination appeared partly convergent and partly personalized. The study precisely tracked vaccine-responding T cell clones in identical twins.

The receptor was derived from a woman between 18 and 29 years old in good health. This chain joins TRBV12-3 or TRBV12-4 to TRBJ1-3; TRBD1 matches 8 bases in the middle. Material: memory (CD45RO+) T cells sorted from blood. The sample's cell subset or site label, in plain terms: CD45RO+ enriched T cells. The base sequence is TGTGCCAGCAGACCCGGGACAGGCTCGACAAACACCATATATTTT. Its protein reads: CASRPGTGSTNTIYF.